This T cell receptor (beta chain) derives from a study of T cells in localized non-small cell lung cancer. The study, taken as a whole, reports: Elevated circulating T cell density in blood was associated with longer overall survival. Uninvolved neighboring lung showed the greatest T cell clonality, exceeding tumor. Researchers found a median around 58 of the top 100 tumor clones in adjacent lung.

Profiled with immunoSEQ multiplex PCR; TCRdb holds only in-frame clones, not every one. This sample has around 24,000 clones; roughly 87% occur once, and the top ten carry 29%. In regard to this clone: Its antigen is undetermined.

Germline V gene sequence: CDR1 MGHRA, CDR2 YSYEKL. The CDR3 is 14 amino acids. The sequences come from peripheral blood, collected before any cancer treatment. This clonotype was sampled from a male donor at least 60 years old with stage I squamous cell lung carcinoma. The rearrangement links TRBV4-1 to TRBJ2-5; the D is unclear. The DNA end lines up better with TRBJ2-7; the J call may be wrong. The DNA for the CDR3 is TGCGCCAGCAGCCACCCCGTACAGCGATACGAGCAGTACTTC. Translating gives CASSHPVQRYEQYF.